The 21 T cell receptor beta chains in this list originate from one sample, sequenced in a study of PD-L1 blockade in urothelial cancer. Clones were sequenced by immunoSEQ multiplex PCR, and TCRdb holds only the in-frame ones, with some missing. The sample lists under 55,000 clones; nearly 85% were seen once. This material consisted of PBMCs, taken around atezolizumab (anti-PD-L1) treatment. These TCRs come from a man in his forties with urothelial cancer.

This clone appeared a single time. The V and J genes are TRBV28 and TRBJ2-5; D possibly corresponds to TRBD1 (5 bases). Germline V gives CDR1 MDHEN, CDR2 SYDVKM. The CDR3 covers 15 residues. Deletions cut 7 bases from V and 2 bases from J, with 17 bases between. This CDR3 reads CASILSLRGQETQYF. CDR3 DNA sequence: TGTGCCAGCATCTTAAGTCTTAGGGGTCAAGAGACCCAGTACTTC. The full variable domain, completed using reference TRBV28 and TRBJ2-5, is DVKVTQSSRYLVKRTGEKVFLECVQDMDHENMFWYRQDPGLGLRLIYFSYDVKMKEKGDIPEGYSVSREKKERFSLILESASTNQTSMYLCASILSLRGQETQYFGPGTRLLVL.

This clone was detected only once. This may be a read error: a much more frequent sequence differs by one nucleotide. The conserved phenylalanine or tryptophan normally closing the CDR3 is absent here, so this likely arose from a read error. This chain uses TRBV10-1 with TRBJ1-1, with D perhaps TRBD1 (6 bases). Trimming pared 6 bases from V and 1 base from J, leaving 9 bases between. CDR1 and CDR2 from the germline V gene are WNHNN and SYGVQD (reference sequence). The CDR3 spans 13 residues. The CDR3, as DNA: TGCGCCAGCAGCGGACAGCCGAACACTGAAGCTTTCCTT. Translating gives CASSGQPNTEAFL.

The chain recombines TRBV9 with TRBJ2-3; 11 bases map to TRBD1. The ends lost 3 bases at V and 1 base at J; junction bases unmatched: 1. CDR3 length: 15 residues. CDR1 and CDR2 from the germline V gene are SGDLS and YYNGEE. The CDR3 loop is CASSGGQGGTDTQYF. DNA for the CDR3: TGTGCCAGCAGCGGGGGACAGGGGGGCACAGATACGCAGTATTTT.

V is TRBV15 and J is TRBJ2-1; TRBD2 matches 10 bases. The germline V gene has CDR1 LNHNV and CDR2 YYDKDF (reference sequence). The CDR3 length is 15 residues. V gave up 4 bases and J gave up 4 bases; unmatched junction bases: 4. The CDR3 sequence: CATSIRTSGYNEQFF. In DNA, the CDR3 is TGTGCCACCAGCATCCGGACTAGCGGTTACAATGAGCAGTTCTTC.

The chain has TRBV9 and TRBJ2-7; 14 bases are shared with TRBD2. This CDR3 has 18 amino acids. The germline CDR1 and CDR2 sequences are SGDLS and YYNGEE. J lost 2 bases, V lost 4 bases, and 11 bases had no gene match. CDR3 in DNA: TGTGCCAGCAGCTTAGGGACTAGCGGGAGTTCGGCGACCTACGAGCAGTACTTC. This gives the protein CASSLGTSGSSATYEQYF.

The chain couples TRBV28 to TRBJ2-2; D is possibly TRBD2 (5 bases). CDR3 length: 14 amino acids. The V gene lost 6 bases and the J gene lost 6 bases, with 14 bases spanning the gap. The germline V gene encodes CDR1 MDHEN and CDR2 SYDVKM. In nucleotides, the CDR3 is TGTGCCAGCAGACGGTCGGGGTCCGCCGGGGAGCTGTTTTTT. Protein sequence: CASRRSGSAGELFF.

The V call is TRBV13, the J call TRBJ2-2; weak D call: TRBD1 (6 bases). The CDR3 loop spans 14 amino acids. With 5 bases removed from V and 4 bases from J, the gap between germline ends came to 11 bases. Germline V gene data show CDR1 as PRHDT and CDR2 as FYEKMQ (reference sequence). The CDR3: CASSTTTGTGELFF. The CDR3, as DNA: TGTGCCAGCAGCACCACGACAGGCACCGGGGAGCTGTTTTTT.

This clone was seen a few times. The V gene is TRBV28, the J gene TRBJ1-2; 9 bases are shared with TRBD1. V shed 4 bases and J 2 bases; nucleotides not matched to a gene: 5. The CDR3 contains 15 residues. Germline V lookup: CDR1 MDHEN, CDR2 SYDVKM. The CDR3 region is CASSSQTGGNYGYTF. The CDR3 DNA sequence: TGTGCCAGCAGTTCTCAGACAGGGGGAAACTATGGCTACACCTTC.

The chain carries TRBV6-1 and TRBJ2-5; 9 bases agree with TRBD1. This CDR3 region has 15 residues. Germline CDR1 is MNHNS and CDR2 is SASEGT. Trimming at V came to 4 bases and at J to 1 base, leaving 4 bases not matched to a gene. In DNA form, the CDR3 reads TGTGCCAGCAGTGGATTACAGGGGGCCCAAGAGACCCAGTACTTC. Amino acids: CASSGLQGAQETQYF.

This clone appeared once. The CDR3 region is CASSPSQGLSYNEQFF. CDR3 sequence (DNA): TGTGCCAGCAGCCCCTCCCAGGGCCTTTCCTACAATGAGCAGTTCTTC. V usage is TRBV7-9 and J usage is TRBJ2-1; the D gene is possibly TRBD1 (5 bases). V shed 5 bases and J shed 1 base, with 15 bases lying between them. Germline V gene sequence: CDR1 SEHNR, CDR2 FQNEAQ (reference sequence). The CDR3 is 16 amino acids. The complete variable domain, with remaining parts taken from reference TRBV7-9 and TRBJ2-1, reads DTGVSQNPRHKITKRGQNVTFRCDPISEHNRLYWYRQTLGQGPEFLTYFQNEAQLEKSRLLSDRFSAERPKGSFSTLEIQRTEQGDSAMYLCASSPSQGLSYNEQFFGPGTRLTVL.

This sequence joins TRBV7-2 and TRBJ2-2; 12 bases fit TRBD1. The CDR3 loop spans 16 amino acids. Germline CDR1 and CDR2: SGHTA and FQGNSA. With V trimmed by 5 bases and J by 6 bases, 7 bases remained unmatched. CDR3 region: CASSRGTGGAAGELFF. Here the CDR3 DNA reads TGTGCCAGCAGCCGGGGGACAGGGGGCGCGGCCGGGGAGCTGTTTTTT.

CDR3 DNA sequence: TGTGCCAGCGGGACAGGGGGCCCAAATAGCAATCAGCCCCAGCATTTT. Its protein product is CASGTGGPNSNQPQHF. V is TRBV18 and J is TRBJ1-5; TRBD1 aligns across 12 bases. V gave up 8 bases and J gave up 0 bases; unmatched junction bases: 5. CDR3 length: 16 amino acids. The germline CDR1 and CDR2 sequences are KGHSH and LQKENI.

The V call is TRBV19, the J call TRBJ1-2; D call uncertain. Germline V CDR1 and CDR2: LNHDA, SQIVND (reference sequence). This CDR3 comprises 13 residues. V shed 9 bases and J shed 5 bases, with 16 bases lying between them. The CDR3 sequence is CASRLAGGYGYTF. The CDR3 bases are TGTGCCAGCCGACTGGCGGGAGGGTATGGCTACACCTTC.

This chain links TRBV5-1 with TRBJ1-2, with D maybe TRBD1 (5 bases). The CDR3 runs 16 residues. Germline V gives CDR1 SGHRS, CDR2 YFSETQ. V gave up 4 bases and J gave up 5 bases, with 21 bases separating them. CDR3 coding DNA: TGCGCCAGCAGCCCCGAAGCCGACAGTACGTGGTATGGCTACACCTTC. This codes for CASSPEADSTWYGYTF.

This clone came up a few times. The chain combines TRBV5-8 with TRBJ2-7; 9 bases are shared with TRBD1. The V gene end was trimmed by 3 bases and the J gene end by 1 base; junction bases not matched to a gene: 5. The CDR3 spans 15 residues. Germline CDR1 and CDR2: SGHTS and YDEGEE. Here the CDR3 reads CASSSTGGGSYEQYF. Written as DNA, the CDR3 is TGTGCCAGCAGCTCTACAGGGGGCGGTTCCTACGAGCAGTACTTC.

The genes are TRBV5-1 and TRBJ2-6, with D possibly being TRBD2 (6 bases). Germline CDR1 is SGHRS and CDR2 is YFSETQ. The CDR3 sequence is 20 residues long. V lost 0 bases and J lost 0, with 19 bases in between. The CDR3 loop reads CASSLGTGDRVFSGANVLTF. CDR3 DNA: TGCGCCAGCAGCTTGGGGACGGGGGACCGCGTTTTCTCTGGGGCCAACGTCCTGACTTTC.

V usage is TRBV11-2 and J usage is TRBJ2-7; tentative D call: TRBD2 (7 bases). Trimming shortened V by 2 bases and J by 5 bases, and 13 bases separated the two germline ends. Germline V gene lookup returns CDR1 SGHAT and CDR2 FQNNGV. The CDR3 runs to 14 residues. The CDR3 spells CASSLIPGGNEQYF. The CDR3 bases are TGTGCCAGCAGCTTAATTCCGGGGGGCAACGAGCAGTACTTC.

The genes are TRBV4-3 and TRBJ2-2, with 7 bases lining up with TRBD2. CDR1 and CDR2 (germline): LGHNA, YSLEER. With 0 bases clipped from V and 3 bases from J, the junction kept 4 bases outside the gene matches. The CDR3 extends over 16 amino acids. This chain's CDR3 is CASSQEFAGDTGELFF. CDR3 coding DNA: TGCGCCAGCAGCCAAGAGTTTGCGGGGGACACCGGGGAGCTGTTTTTT.

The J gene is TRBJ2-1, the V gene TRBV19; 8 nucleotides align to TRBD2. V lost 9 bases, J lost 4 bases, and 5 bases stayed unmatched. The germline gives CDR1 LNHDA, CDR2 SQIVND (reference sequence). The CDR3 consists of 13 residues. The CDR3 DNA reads TGTGCCAGCCATGTAGCGGGATACAATGAGCAGTTCTTC. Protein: CASHVAGYNEQFF. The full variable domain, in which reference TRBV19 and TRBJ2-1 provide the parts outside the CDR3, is DGGITQSPKYLFRKEGQNVTLSCEQNLNHDAMYWYRQDPGQGLRLIYYSQIVNDFQKGDIAEGYSVSREKKESFPLTVTSAQKNPTAFYLCASHVAGYNEQFFGPGTRLTVL.

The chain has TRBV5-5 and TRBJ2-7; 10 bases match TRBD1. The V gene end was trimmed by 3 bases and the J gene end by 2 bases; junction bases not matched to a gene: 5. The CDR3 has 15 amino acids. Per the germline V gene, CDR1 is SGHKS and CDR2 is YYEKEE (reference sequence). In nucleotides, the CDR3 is TGTGCCAGCAGCTCAACCGGGACAGGGGCCTACGAGCAGTACTTC. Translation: CASSSTGTGAYEQYF.

The CDR3 spells CATSTRQGGETQYF. CDR3 DNA: TGTGCCACCAGCACCCGACAGGGTGGGGAGACCCAGTACTTC. This chain links TRBV15 with TRBJ2-5; TRBD1 agrees at 7 bases. CDR1 and CDR2 from the germline V gene are LNHNV and YYDKDF (reference sequence). This CDR3 contains 14 residues. Trimming took 4 bases from V and 5 from J; bases not matched to a gene: 7.